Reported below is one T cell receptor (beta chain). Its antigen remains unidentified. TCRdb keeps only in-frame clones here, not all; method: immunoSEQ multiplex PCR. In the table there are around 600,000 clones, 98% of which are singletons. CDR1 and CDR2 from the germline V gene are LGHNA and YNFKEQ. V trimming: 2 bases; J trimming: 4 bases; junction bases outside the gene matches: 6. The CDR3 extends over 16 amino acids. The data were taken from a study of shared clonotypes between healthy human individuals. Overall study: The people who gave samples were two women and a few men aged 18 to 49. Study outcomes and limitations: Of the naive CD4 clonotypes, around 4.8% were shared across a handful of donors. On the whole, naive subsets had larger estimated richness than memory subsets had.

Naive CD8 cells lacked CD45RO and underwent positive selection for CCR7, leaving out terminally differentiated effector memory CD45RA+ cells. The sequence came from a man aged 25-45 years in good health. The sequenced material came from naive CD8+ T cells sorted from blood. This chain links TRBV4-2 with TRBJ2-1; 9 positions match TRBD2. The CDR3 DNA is TGTGCCAGCAGCCAATCTCTAGCGGGACTGTACAATGAGCAGTTCTTC. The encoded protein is CASSQSLAGLYNEQFF.